Listed below are T cell receptor beta chains from one sample, sequenced in a study of blood T cells in healthy people across ages. TCRdb re-called the 5' RACE reads with MiXCR, one entry per CDR3 protein. The sample has 1.5 million or so distinct CDR3 sequences; less than 45% are singletons. Specimen: blood. The receptors stem from a woman aged 18-29 years in good health. Both conserved end residues are part of each CDR3. The D gene is left open where the match is weak. Only some rows state a clone size, as once, few, many or a class for expanded clones.

D: .; J: TRBJ2-2; size: once; V: TRBV12-3/TRBV12-4; CDR3: CASRANLDTGELFF; DNA: TGTGCCAGCAGGGCTAATTTGGACACCGGGGAGCTGTTTTTT
D: .; J: TRBJ2-7; size: few; V: TRBV4-3; CDR3: CASSQGLQDYEQYF; DNA: TGCGCCAGCAGCCAAGGACTACAGGACTACGAGCAGTACTTC
D: .; J: TRBJ2-1; size: .; V: TRBV6-2/TRBV6-3; CDR3: CASSYPSRNEQFF; DNA: TGTGCCAGCAGTTACCCAAGCAGGAATGAGCAGTTCTTC
D: TRBD2; J: TRBJ2-1; size: once; V: TRBV18; CDR3: CASSSRAGQRYNEQFF; DNA: TGTGCCAGCTCATCCCGAGCGGGGCAGAGATACAATGAGCAGTTCTTC
D: .; J: TRBJ1-1; size: .; V: TRBV6-5; CDR3: CASSYARTTEAFF; DNA: TGTGCCAGCAGTTACGCCCGAACGACTGAAGCTTTCTTT
D: .; J: TRBJ2-1; size: .; V: TRBV6-2/TRBV6-3; CDR3: CASSYSTGRGAPYNEQFF; DNA: TGTGCCAGCAGTTACTCGACGGGTCGGGGAGCACCCTACAATGAGCAGTTCTTC
D: .; J: TRBJ2-7; size: many; V: TRBV4-2; CDR3: CASSHGESLSYEQYF; DNA: TGTGCCAGCAGCCACGGTGAATCTCTTTCCTACGAGCAGTACTTC
D: TRBD1; J: TRBJ1-2; size: many; V: TRBV5-1; CDR3: CASSVTGGYGYTF; DNA: TGCGCCAGCAGCGTTACAGGGGGGTATGGCTACACCTTC
D: .; J: TRBJ2-5; size: .; V: TRBV4-3; CDR3: CASSQDRSAAETQYF; DNA: TGCGCCAGCAGCCAAGATCGTTCAGCGGCGGAGACCCAGTACTTC
D: .; J: TRBJ1-3; size: .; V: TRBV7-9; CDR3: CASSLAGRAAGNTIYF; DNA: TGTGCCAGCAGCTTAGCGGGGAGGGCGGCTGGAAACACCATATATTTT
D: .; J: TRBJ2-1; size: .; V: TRBV4-3; CDR3: CASSQDGMTYNEQFF; DNA: TGCGCCAGCAGCCAAGATGGTATGACTTACAATGAGCAGTTCTTC
D: .; J: TRBJ1-1; size: .; V: TRBV20-1; CDR3: CSAPTDTEAFF; DNA: TGTAGTGCCCCTACCGACACTGAAGCTTTCTTT
D: .; J: TRBJ1-6; size: .; V: TRBV9; CDR3: CASSKQADLSPLHF; DNA: TGTGCCAGCAGTAAACAGGCAGACCTCTCACCCCTCCACTTT
D: TRBD1; J: TRBJ2-1; size: .; V: TRBV6-2/TRBV6-3; CDR3: CASSRDSPRNERFF; DNA: TGTGCCAGCAGTCGGGACAGTCCTAGGAATGAGCGGTTCTTC
D: TRBD2; J: TRBJ2-1; size: many; V: TRBV10-3; CDR3: CAISEVLAAYNEQFF; DNA: TGTGCCATCAGTGAGGTCCTAGCGGCTTACAATGAGCAGTTCTTC
D: TRBD1; J: TRBJ2-3; size: .; V: TRBV12-3/TRBV12-4; CDR3: CASSPWGQGADTQYF; DNA: TGTGCCAGCAGCCCTTGGGGACAGGGTGCAGATACGCAGTATTTT
D: .; J: TRBJ2-4; size: .; V: TRBV6-2/TRBV6-3; CDR3: CASSVGQNIQYF; DNA: TGTGCCAGCAGTGTGGGTCAAAACATTCAGTACTTC
D: .; J: TRBJ2-5; size: .; V: TRBV13; CDR3: CASSLGRLNNEQYF; DNA: TGTGCCAGCAGCTTAGGCAGGCTCAACAATGAGCAGTACTTC
D: TRBD2; J: TRBJ2-1; size: few; V: TRBV10-3; CDR3: CAISDSGGRNEQFF; DNA: TGTGCCATCAGCGATAGCGGGGGGAGGAATGAGCAGTTCTTC
D: .; J: TRBJ2-5; size: few; V: TRBV25-1; CDR3: CASSGIGETQYF; DNA: TGTGCCAGCAGTGGGATCGGAGAGACCCAGTACTTC
D: TRBD1; J: TRBJ2-6; size: .; V: TRBV27; CDR3: CASSRQGLRLSGANVLTF; DNA: TGTGCCAGCAGTCGACAGGGGCTACGACTCTCTGGGGCCAACGTCCTGACTTTC
D: .; J: TRBJ1-1; size: .; V: TRBV7-6; CDR3: CASSSNPGTASSTEAFF; DNA: TGTGCCAGCAGCTCGAACCCCGGGACCGCTAGTTCCACTGAAGCTTTCTTT
D: .; J: TRBJ2-1; size: few; V: TRBV9; CDR3: CASSPFLAGSYNEQFF; DNA: TGTGCCAGCAGCCCTTTTCTTGCGGGATCCTACAATGAGCAGTTCTTC
D: TRBD2; J: TRBJ2-5; size: .; V: TRBV20-1; CDR3: CSASLDGRQETQYF; DNA: TGCAGTGCTAGTCTTGACGGGAGGCAGGAGACCCAGTACTTC
D: .; J: TRBJ2-1; size: .; V: TRBV5-1; CDR3: CASSFSRETEQFF; DNA: TGCGCCAGCAGCTTTTCCCGTGAGACTGAGCAGTTCTTC
D: TRBD1; J: TRBJ1-2; size: few; V: TRBV27; CDR3: CASSPRDRGLGKFGYTF; DNA: TGTGCCAGCAGTCCCAGGGACAGGGGGCTTGGAAAATTTGGCTACACCTTC
D: TRBD2; J: TRBJ2-1; size: few; V: TRBV27; CDR3: CASSSGGLAGLSSYNEQFF; DNA: TGTGCCAGCAGTTCGGGGGGACTAGCGGGATTAAGCTCCTACAATGAGCAGTTCTTC